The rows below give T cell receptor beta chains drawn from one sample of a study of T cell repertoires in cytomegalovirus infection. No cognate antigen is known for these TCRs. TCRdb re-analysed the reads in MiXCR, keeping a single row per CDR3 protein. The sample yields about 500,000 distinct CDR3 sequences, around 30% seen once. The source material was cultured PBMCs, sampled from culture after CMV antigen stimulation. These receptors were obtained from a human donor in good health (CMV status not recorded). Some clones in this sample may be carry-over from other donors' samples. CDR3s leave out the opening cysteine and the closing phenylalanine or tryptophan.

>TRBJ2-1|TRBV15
ATSRSRTSEPGDEQF
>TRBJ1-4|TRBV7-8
ASSLQSTNEKLF
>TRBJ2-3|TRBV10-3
AIAGSHTDTQY
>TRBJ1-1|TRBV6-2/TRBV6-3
ASSYLPGMRTEAF
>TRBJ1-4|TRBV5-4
ASSYTQGLNEKLF
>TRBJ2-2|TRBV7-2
ASSFPLRGGNTGELF
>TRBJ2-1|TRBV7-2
ASSLAAYNEQF
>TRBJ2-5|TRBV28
ASRGQGGKETQY
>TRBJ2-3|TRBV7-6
ASSPLGSGRAGDTQY
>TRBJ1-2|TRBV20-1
GGTWGFPYGYT
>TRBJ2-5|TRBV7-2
ASTPRGQETQY
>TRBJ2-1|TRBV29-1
SVDRAYEQF
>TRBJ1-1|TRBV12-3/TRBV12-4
ASSPMNTEAF
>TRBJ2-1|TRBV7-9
ASSTSGYEQF
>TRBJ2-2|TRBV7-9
ASRPWRDTGELF
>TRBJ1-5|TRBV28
ASGSQGKPQH
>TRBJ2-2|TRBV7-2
ASGPGLRRELF
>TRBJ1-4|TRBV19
ASSIETDRATNEKLF
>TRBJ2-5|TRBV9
ASSVDLMGGGRETQY
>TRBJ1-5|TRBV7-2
ASSLWAGSNQPQH
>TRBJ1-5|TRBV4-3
ASSPDWQARNQPQH
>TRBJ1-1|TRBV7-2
ASSLDPGMGTEAF
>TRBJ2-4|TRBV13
ASSFPGLAEQY
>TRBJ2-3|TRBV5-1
ASSFRLAYTDTQY
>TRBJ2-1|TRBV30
AWSPGTSGRNEQF
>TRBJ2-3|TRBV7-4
ASSHGEYPQY
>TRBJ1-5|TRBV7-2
ASSLAARDTSNQPQH
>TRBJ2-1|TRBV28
ASSLELGTGGRRF
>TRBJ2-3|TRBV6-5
ASSYSLGGHTDTQY
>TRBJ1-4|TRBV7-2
ASSGRRGGQREKLF
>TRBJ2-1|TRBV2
ASIRNEGAEQF
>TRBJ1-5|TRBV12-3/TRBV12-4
ASSLGGGVGNQPQH
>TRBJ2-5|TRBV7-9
ASSQWGSRHPTY
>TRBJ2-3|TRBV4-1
ASSQESVLGQGTDTQY
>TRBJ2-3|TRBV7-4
ASSLESQGMDTQY
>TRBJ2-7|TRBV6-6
ASRQLAVSYEQY
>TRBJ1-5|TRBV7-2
ASSLVGGAAQPQH
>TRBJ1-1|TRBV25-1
ASSGQGRNTEAF
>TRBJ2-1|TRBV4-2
ASSQDSGSGRVDEQF
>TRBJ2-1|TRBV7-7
ASSFSAGSYNEQF
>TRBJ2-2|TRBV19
ASSALAEANTGELF
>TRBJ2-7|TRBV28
AIRVEGSSYEQY
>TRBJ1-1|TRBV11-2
ASSLAGGSTEAF
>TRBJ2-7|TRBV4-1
ASSQVVAGGYEQY
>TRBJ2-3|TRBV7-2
ASSTQGARGTDTQY
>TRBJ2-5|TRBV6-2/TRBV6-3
ASSAQGAKETQY
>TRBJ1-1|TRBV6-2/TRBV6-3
ASRPGGHTEAF
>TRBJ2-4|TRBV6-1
ASSGGLAGGPPAKNIQY
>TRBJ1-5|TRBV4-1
ASSQDPGFHNQPQH